One sample yielded the 7 T cell receptor beta chains listed below, sequenced in a study of blood T cells in healthy people across ages. Through a sample-barcoded 5' primer and a J-beta primer mix, a second PCR was run for roughly 6 to 12 cycles. A single record per CDR3 protein comes from TCRdb applying MiXCR to the 5' RACE reads. The sample contains about 1 million distinct CDR3 sequences, more than 40% of which appear only once. Sequenced: blood. These receptors originate from a woman aged 55-75 years in good health.

This clonotype was detected once. The chain employs TRBV27 and TRBJ2-6; no definite D call. Trimming pared 5 bases from V and 0 bases from J, leaving 17 bases between. The CDR3 is 18 amino acids. Germline lookup yields CDR1 MNHEY and CDR2 SMNVEV (reference sequence). CDR3 sequence (DNA): TGTGCCAGCAGTCCAAGTGGCTGGGCTAGCTCTGGGGCCAACGTCCTGACTTTC. Encoded protein: CASSPSGWASSGANVLTF. Looking up the rest from reference TRBV27 and TRBJ2-6 gives the full variable domain: EAQVTQNPRYLITVTGKKLTVTCSQNMNHEYMSWYRQDPGLGLRQIYYSMNVEVTDKGDVPEGYKVSRKEKRNFPLILESPSPNQTSLYFCASSPSGWASSGANVLTFGAGSRLTVL.

The chain couples TRBV20-1 to TRBJ2-1, with 11 nucleotides matching TRBD2. J gave up 1 base and V 0 bases, and 5 bases lay outside the gene matches. The CDR3 covers 17 residues. Germline CDR1 is DFQATT and CDR2 is SNEGSKA (reference sequence). CDR3 in amino acids: CSARDLASGRSYNEQFF. The CDR3 nucleotides are TGCAGTGCTAGAGATCTGGCTAGCGGGAGGTCCTACAATGAGCAGTTCTTC.

The chain employs TRBV6-2 or TRBV6-3 and TRBJ1-2, with 7 bases fitting TRBD1. The CDR3 contains 14 residues. Germline values: CDR1 MNHEY, CDR2 SVGEGT. The trim removed 6 bases at V and 4 bases at J, leaving 8 bases unmatched. CDR3 bases: TGTGCCAGCAGCTACAGGGGTAGCGGCTATGGCTACACCTTC. This codes for CASSYRGSGYGYTF.

This clonotype was found a few times. The chain links TRBV24-1 to TRBJ2-1, with a possible D match to TRBD2 (5 bases). The V gene's germline CDR1 is KGHDR and CDR2 SFDVKD. V lost 11 bases and J 12 bases, leaving 19 bases between the germline ends. CDR3 length: 12 amino acids. This CDR3 reads CAKSAHSGRQFF. DNA for the CDR3: TGTGCCAAATCGGCCCATAGTGGGAGGCAGTTCTTC.

The chain links TRBV12-3 or TRBV12-4 to TRBJ2-6; D remains ambiguous. The germline V and J ends were trimmed by 5 bases and 3 bases, with 5 bases remaining between them. The CDR3 is made up of 13 amino acids. CDR3 loop: CASSVNGANVLTF. In nucleotides, the CDR3 is TGTGCCAGCAGTGTAAATGGGGCCAACGTCCTGACTTTC.

As to this clonotype: One junction end does not reproduce the germline sequence, and a read error may be involved. The CDR3 DNA reads TGTGTCAGCAGCCGAGGGGTTACCGAGCAGTACTTC. It is translated as CVSSRGVTEQYF. The V gene is TRBV3-1, the J gene TRBJ2-4; possibly TRBD1 or TRBD2 for D (5 bases each). The J call may be wrong; the DNA end is better matched by TRBJ2-7. Germline loops: CDR1 LGHDT, CDR2 YNNKEL (reference sequence). There are 12 residues in the CDR3.

V is TRBV5-6 and J is TRBJ1-1; no firm D call. Germline V gene lookup returns CDR1 SGHDT and CDR2 YYEEEE. This CDR3 has 14 residues. V shed 0 bases and J shed 1 base, with 7 bases lying between them. CDR3 DNA sequence: TGTGCCAGCAGCTTGGCGTCGAAGAACACTGAAGCTTTCTTT. Residues: CASSLASKNTEAFF. Complete variable domain (other parts from reference TRBV5-6 and TRBJ1-1): DAGVTQSPTHLIKTRGQQVTLRCSPKSGHDTVSWYQQALGQGPQFIFQYYEEEERQRGNFPDRFSGHQFPNYSSELNVNALLLGDSALYLCASSLASKNTEAFFGQGTRLTVV.